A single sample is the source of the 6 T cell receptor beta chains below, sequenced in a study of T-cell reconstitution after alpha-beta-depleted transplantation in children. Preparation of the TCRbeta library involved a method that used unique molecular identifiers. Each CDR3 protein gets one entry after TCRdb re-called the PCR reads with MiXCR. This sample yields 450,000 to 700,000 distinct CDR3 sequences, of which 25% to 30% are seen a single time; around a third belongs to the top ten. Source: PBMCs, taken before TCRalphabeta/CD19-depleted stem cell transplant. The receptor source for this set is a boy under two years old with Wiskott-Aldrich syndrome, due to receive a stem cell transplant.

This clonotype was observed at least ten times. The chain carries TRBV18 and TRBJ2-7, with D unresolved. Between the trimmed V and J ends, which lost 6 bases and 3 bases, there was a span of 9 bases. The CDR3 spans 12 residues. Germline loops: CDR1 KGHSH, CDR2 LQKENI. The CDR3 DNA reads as TGTGCCAGCTCGGGCCAAGGCTACGAGCAGTACTTC. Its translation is CASSGQGYEQYF.

CDR3 nucleotides: TGTGCCTGGAGCGTAAGGGGTAGCGGGGCATATGAGCAGTTCTTC. Translating it yields CAWSVRGSGAYEQFF. This chain links TRBV30 with TRBJ2-1, with 8 bases aligning to TRBD2. V lost 3 bases, J lost 8 bases, and 12 bases stayed unmatched. The CDR3 loop spans 15 amino acids. Germline V CDR1 and CDR2: GTSNPN, SVGIG (reference sequence).

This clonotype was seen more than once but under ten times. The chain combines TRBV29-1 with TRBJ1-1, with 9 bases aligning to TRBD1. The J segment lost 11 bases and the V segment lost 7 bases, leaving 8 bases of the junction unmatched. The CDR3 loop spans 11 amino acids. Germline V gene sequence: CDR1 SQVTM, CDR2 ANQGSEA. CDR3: CSARQGGLAFF. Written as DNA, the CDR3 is TGCAGCGCGCGACAGGGGGGGTTGGCTTTCTTT.

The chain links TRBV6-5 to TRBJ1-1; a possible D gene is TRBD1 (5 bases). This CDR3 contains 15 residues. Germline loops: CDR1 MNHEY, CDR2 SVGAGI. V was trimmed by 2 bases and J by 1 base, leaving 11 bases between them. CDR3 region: CASSYTAGGNTEAFF. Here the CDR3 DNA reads TGTGCCAGCAGTTACACTGCGGGGGGGAACACTGAAGCTTTCTTT.

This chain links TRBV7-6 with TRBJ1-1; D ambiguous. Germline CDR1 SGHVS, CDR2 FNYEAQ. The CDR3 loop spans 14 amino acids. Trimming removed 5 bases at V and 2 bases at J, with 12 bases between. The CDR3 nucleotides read TGTGCCAGCAGCCCGACAACTACTAACACTGAAGCTTTCTTT. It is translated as CASSPTTTNTEAFF.

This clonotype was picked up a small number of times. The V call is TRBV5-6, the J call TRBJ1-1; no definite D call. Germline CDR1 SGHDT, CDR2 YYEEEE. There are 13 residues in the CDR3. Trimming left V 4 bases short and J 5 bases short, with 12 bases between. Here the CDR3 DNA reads TGTGCCAGCAGCGTAAGGATCGAGACTGAAGCTTTCTTT. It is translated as CASSVRIETEAFF.